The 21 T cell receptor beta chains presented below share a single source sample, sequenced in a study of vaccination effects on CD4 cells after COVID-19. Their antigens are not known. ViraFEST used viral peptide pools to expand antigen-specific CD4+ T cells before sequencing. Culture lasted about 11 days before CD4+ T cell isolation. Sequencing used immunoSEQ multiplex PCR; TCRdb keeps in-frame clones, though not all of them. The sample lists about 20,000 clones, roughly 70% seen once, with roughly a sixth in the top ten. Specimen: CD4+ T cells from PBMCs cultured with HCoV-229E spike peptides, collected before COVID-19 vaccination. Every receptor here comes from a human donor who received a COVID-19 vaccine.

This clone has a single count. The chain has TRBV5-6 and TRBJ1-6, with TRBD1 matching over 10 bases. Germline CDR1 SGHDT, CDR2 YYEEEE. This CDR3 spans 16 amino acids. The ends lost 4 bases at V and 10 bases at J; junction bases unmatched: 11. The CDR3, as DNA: TGTGCCAGCAGCGTCAATCCGGGACAGGGGACCTCACCCCTCCACTTT. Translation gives CASSVNPGQGTSPLHF.

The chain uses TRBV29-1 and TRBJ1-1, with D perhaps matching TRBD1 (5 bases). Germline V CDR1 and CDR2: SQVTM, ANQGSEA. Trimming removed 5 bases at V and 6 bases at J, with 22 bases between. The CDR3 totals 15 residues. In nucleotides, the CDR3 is TGCAGCGTTAAAAACCCCCGGGGGGGGAGAGCTGAAGCTTTCTTT. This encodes CSVKNPRGGRAEAFF.

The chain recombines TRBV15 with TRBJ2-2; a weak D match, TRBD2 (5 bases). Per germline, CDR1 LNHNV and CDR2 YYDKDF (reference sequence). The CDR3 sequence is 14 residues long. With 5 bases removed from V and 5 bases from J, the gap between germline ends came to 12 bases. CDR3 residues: CATSPLAVTGELFF. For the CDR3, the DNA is TGTGCCACCAGCCCGCTAGCCGTAACCGGGGAGCTGTTTTTT.

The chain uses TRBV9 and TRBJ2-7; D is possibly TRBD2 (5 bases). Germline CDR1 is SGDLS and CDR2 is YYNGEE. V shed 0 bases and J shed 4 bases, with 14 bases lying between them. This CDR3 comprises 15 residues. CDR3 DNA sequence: TGTGCCAGCAGCGTAGCTCCGGGTTCGGGGTACGAGCAGTACTTC. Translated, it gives CASSVAPGSGYEQYF.

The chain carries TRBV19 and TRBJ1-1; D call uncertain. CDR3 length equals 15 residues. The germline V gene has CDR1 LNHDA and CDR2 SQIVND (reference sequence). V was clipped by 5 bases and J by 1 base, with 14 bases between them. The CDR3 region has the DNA TGTGCCAGTAGTGGTCACGAGGGAGGGAACACTGAAGCTTTCTTT. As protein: CASSGHEGGNTEAFF.

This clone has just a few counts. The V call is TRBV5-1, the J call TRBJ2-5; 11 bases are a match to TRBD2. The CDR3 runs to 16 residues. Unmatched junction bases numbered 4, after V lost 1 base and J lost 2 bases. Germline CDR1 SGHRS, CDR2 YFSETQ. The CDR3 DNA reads TGCGCCAGCAGCTTGCATAGCGGGGGGGTTCAAGAGACCCAGTACTTC. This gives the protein CASSLHSGGVQETQYF.

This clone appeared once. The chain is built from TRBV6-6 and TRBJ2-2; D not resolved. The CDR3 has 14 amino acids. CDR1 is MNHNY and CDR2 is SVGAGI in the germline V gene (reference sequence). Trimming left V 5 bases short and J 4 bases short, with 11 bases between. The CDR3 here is CASSTRTVTGELFF. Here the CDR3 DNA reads TGTGCCAGCAGTACCAGGACCGTCACCGGGGAGCTGTTTTTT.

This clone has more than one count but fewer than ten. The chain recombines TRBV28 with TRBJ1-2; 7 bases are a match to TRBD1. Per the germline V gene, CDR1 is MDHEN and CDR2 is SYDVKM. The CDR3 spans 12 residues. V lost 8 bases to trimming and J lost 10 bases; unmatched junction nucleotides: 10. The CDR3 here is CASLRQGRDYTF. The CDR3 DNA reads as TGTGCCAGCCTTAGACAGGGAAGGGACTACACCTTC.

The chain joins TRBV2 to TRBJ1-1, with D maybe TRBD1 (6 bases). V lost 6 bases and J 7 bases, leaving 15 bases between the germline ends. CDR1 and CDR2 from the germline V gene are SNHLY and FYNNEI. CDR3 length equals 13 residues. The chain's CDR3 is CASRVTGRNEAFF. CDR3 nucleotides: TGTGCCAGCAGAGTGACAGGACGTAATGAAGCTTTCTTT.

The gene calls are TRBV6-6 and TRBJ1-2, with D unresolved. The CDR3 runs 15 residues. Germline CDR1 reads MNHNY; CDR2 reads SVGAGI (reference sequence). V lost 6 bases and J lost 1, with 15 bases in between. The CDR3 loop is CASRAGGGINYGYTF. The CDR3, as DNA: TGTGCCAGCAGGGCAGGAGGTGGGATTAACTATGGCTACACCTTC.

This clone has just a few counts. For the CDR3, the DNA is TGCGCCAGCAGTCTCCCTAACCACAGGGTTAGGTACGAGCAGTACTTC. This codes for CASSLPNHRVRYEQYF. V gene TRBV5-1 combines with J gene TRBJ2-7; the D gene is possibly TRBD1 (6 bases). The V and J ends lost 5 bases and 4 bases respectively, with 22 bases between them. CDR1 is SGHRS, CDR2 YFSETQ, per germline. The CDR3 spans 16 residues. The full variable domain, its missing parts supplied by reference TRBV5-1 and TRBJ2-7, is KAGVTQTPRYLIKTRGQQVTLSCSPISGHRSVSWYQQTPGQGLQFLFEYFSETQRNKGNFPGRFSGRQFSNSRSEMNVSTLELGDSALYLCASSLPNHRVRYEQYFGPGTRLTVT.

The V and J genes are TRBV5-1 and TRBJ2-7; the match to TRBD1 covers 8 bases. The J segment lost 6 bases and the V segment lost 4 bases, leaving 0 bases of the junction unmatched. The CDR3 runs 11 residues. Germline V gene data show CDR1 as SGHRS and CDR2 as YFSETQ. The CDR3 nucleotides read TGCGCCAGCAGCGGACAGGGCGAGCAGTACTTC. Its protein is CASSGQGEQYF.

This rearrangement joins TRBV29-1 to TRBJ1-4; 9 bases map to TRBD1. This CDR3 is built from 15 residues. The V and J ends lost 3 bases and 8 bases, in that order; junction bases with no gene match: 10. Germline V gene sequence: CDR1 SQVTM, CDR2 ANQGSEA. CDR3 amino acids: CSVDEEGTGSEKLFF. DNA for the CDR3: TGCAGCGTTGACGAAGAGGGGACAGGGAGCGAAAAACTGTTTTTT.

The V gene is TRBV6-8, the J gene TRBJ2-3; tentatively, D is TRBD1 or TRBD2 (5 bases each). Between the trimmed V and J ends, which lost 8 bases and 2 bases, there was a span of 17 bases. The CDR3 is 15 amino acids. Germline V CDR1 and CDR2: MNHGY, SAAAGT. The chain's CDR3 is CASGETDQVTDTQYF. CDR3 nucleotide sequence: TGTGCCAGCGGGGAGACAGATCAAGTCACAGATACGCAGTATTTT.

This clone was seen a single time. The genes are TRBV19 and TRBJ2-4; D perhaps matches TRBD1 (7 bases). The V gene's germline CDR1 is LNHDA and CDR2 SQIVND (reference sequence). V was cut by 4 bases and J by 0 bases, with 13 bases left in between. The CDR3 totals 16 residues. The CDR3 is CASSSGTAPAKNIQYF. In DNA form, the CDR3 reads TGTGCCAGTAGTAGCGGGACAGCTCCAGCCAAAAACATTCAGTACTTC.

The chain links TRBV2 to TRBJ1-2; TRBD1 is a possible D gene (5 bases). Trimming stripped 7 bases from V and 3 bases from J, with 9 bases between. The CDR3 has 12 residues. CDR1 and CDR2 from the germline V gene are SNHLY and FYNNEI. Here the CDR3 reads CASTKTDYGYTF. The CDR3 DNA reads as TGTGCCAGCACTAAGACAGACTATGGCTACACCTTC.

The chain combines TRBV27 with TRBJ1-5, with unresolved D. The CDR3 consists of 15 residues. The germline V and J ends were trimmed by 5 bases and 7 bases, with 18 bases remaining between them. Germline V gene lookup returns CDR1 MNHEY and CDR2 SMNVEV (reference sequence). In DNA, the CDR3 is TGTGCCAGCAGTCCCACCTCCACAATAAGCCAGCCCCAGCATTTT. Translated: CASSPTSTISQPQHF.

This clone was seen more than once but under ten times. The CDR3 DNA reads as TGTGCCATCAGTCCGCTAGCGGGGAATTCACCCCTCCACTTT. This translates into CAISPLAGNSPLHF. The rearrangement uses TRBV10-3 and TRBJ1-6; D gene unclear. The CDR3 sequence is 14 residues long. The V and J ends lost 5 bases and 7 bases respectively, with 12 bases between them. CDR1 and CDR2 from the germline V gene are ENHRY and SYGVKD.

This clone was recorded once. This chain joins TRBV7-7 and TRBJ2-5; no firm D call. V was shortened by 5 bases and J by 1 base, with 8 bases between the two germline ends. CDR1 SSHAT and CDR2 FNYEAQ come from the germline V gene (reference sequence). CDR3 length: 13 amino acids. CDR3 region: CASSQISQETQYF. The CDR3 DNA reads TGTGCCAGCAGCCAAATCTCCCAAGAGACCCAGTACTTC.

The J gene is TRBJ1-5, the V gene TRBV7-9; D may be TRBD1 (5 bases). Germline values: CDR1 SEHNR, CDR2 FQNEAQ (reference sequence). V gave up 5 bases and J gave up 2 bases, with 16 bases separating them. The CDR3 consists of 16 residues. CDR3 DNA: TGTGCCAGCAGCGCAACAGGCTCCGGAGGCAATCAGCCCCAGCATTTT. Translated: CASSATGSGGNQPQHF.

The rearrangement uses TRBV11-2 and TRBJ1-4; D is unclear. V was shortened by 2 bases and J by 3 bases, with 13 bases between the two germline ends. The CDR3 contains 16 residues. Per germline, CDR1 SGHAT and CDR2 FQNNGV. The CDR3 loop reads CASSLLLGRANEKLFF. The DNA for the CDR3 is TGTGCCAGCAGCTTATTGCTGGGTAGGGCTAATGAAAAACTGTTTTTT.